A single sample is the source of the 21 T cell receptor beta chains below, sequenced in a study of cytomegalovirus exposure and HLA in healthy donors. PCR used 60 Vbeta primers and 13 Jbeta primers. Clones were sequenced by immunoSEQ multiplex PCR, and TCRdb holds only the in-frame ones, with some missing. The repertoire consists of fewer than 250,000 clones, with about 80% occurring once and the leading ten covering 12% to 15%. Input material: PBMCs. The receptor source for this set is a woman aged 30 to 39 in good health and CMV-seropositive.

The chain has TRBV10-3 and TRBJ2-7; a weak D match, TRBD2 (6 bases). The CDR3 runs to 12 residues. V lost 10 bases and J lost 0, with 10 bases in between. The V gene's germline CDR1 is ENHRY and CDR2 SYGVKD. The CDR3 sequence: CATGTLSYEQYF. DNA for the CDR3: TGTGCCACTGGGACTCTCTCCTACGAGCAGTACTTC.

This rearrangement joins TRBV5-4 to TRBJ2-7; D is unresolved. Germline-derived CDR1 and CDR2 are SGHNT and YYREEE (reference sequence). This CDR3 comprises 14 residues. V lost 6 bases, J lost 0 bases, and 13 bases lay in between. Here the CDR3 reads CASKQLPLSYEQYF. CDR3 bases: TGTGCCAGCAAACAACTACCCCTCTCCTACGAGCAGTACTTC.

The CDR3 spells CASSYVAGEATDTQYF. For the CDR3, the DNA is TGTGCCAGCAGTTATGTTGCGGGAGAAGCAACGGATACGCAGTATTTT. This chain connects TRBV28 to TRBJ2-3; 7 nucleotides match TRBD2. The CDR3 covers 16 residues. CDR1 is MDHEN, CDR2 SYDVKM, per germline. The trim removed 4 bases at V and 6 bases at J, leaving 13 bases unmatched.

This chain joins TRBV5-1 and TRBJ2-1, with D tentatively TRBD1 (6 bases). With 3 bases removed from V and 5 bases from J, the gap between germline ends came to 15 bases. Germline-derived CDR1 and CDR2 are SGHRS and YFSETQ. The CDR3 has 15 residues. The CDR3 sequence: CASSWGLGQNNEQFF. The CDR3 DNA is TGCGCCAGCAGCTGGGGCCTGGGACAAAACAATGAGCAGTTCTTC.

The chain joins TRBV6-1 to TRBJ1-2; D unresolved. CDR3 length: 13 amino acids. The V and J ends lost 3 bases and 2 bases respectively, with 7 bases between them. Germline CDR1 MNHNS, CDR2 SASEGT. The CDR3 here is CASSEIQNYGYTF. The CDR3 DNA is TGTGCCAGCAGTGAGATACAGAACTATGGCTACACCTTC.

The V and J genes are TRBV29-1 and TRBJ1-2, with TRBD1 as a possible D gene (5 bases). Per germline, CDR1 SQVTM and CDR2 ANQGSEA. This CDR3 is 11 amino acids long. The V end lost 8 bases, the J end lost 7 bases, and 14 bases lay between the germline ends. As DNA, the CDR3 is TGCAGCTTCCCGTGGAGGGGTGGCTACACCTTC. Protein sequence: CSFPWRGGYTF.

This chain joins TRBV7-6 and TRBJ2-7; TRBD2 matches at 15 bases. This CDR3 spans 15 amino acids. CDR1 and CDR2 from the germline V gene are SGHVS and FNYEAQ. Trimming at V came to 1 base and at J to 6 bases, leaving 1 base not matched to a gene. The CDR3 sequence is CASSLEGLAGGEQYF. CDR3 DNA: TGTGCCAGCAGCTTAGAGGGACTAGCGGGAGGCGAGCAGTACTTC.

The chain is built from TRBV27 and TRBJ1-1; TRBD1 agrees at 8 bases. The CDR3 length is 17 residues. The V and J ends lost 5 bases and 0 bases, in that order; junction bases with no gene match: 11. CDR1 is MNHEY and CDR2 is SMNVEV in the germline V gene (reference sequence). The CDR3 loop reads CASSPPWTGPVNTEAFF. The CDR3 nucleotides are TGTGCCAGCAGTCCACCTTGGACAGGGCCCGTGAACACTGAAGCTTTCTTT.

CDR3 nucleotides: TGTGCCAGCAGCTCCGGACTAGCGGGGGGTCAAGAGACCCAGTACTTC. It encodes CASSSGLAGGQETQYF. The rearrangement links TRBV7-3 to TRBJ2-5; 14 bases are shared with TRBD2. Trimming cost V 4 bases and J 2 bases; bases outside gene matches: 3. The CDR3 covers 16 residues. Germline V lookup: CDR1 SGHTA, CDR2 FQGTGA.

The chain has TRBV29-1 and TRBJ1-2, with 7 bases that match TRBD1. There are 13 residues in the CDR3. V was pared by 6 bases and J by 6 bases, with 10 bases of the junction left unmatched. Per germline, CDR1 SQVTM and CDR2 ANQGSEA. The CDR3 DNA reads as TGCAGCGTGACCTCCGGGACAGTCCATGGCTACACCTTC. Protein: CSVTSGTVHGYTF.

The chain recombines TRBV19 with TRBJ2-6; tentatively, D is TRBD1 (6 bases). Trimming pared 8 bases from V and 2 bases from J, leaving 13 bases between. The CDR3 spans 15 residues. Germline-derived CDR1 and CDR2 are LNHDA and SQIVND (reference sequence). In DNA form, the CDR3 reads TGTGCCAGTCGTAAGGCAGGGGCTGGGGCCAACGTCCTGACTTTC. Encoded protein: CASRKAGAGANVLTF. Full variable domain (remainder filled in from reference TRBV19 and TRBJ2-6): DGGITQSPKYLFRKEGQNVTLSCEQNLNHDAMYWYRQDPGQGLRLIYYSQIVNDFQKGDIAEGYSVSREKKESFPLTVTSAQKNPTAFYLCASRKAGAGANVLTFGAGSRLTVL.

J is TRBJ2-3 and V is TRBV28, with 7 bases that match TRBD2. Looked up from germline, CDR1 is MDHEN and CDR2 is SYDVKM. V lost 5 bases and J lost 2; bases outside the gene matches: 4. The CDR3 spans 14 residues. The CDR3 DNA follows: TGTGCCAGCAGTCCTCGGGGGGACACAGATACGCAGTATTTT. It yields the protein CASSPRGDTDTQYF.

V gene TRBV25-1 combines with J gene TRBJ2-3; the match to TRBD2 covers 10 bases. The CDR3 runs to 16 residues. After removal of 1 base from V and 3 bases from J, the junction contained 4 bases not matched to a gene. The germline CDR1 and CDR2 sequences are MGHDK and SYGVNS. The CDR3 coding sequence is TGTGCCAGCAGTGAATCTAGGACTAGCGGTACAGATACGCAGTATTTT. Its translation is CASSESRTSGTDTQYF.

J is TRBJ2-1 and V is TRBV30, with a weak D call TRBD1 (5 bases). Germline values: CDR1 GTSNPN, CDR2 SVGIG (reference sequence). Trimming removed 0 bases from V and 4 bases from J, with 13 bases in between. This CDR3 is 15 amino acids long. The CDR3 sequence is CAWSVFQGLYNEQFF. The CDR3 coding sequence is TGTGCCTGGAGTGTATTTCAGGGTTTGTACAATGAGCAGTTCTTC.

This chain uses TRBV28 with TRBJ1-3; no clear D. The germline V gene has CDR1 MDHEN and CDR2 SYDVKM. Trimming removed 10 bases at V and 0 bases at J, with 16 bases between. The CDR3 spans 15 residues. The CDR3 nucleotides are TGTGCCACCCATGAGAGGTTCTCCTCTGGAAACACCATATATTTT. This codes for CATHERFSSGNTIYF.

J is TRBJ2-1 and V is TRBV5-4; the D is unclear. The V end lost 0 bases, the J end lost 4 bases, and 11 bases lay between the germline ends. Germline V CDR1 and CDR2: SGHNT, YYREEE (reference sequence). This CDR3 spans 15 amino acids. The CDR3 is CASSLVPGSYNEQFF. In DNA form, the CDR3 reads TGTGCCAGCAGCTTGGTCCCGGGTAGTTACAATGAGCAGTTCTTC. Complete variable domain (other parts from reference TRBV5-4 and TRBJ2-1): ETGVTQSPTHLIKTRGQQVTLRCSSQSGHNTVSWYQQALGQGPQFIFQYYREEENGRGNFPPRFSGLQFPNYSSELNVNALELDDSALYLCASSLVPGSYNEQFFGPGTRLTVL.

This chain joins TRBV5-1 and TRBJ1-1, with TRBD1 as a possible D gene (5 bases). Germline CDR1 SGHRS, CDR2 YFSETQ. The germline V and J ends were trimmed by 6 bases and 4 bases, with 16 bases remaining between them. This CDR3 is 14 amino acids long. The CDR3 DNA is TGCGCCAGCACCCTCGGGGGGGTGGGCACTGAAGCTTTCTTT. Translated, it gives CASTLGGVGTEAFF. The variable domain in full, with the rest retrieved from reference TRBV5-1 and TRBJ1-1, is KAGVTQTPRYLIKTRGQQVTLSCSPISGHRSVSWYQQTPGQGLQFLFEYFSETQRNKGNFPGRFSGRQFSNSRSEMNVSTLELGDSALYLCASTLGGVGTEAFFGQGTRLTVV.

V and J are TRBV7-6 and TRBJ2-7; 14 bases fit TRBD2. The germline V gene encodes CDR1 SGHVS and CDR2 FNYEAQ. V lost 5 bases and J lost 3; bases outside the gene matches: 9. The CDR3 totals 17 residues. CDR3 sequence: CASSTRLAGGQLYEQYF. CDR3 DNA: TGTGCCAGCAGCACCAGACTAGCGGGAGGGCAACTCTACGAGCAGTACTTC.

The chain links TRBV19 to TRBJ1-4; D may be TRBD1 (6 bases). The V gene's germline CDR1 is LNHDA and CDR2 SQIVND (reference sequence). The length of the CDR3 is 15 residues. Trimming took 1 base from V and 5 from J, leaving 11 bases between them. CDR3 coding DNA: TGTGCCAGTAGTATAGCAGGGGTGGAAAATGAAAAACTGTTTTTT. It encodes CASSIAGVENEKLFF.

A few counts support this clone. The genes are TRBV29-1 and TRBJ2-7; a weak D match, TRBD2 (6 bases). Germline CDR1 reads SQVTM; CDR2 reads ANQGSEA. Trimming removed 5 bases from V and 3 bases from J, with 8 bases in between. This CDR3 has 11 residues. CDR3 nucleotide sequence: TGCAGCGTTAAGGAGGGCTACGAGCAGTACTTC. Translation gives CSVKEGYEQYF.

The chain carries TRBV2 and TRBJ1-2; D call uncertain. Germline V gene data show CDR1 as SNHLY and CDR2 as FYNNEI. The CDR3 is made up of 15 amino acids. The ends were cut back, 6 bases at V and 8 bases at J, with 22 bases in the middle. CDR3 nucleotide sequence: TGTGCCAGCAGCGCTACCACGGACTCAACGGGCGGCTACACCTTC. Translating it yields CASSATTDSTGGYTF.